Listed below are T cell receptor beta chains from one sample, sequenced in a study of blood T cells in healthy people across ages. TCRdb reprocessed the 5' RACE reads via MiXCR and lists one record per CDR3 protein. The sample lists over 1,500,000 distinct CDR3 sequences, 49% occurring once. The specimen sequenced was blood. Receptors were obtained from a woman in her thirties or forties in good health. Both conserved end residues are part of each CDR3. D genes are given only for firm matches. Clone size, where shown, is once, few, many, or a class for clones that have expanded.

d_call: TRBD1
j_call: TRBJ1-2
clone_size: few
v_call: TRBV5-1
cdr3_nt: TGCGCCAGCAGCCCATCTCTGGACAGGAGAGCTAACTATGGCTACACCTTC
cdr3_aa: CASSPSLDRRANYGYTF

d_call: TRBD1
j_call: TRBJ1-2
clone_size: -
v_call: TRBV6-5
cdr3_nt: TGTGCCAGCAGGGACAGGGGGAGCCCATATGGCTGCACCTTC
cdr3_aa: CASRDRGSPYGCTF

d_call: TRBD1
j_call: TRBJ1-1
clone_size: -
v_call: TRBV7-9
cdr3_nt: TGTGCCAGCAGCCCGGGACAGGAAACCGAAGCTTTCTTT
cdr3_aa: CASSPGQETEAFF

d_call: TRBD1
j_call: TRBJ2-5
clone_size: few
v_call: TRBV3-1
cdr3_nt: TGTGCCAGCAGCCTAGGGACAGGTATGGAAGAGACCCAGTACTTC
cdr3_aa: CASSLGTGMEETQYF

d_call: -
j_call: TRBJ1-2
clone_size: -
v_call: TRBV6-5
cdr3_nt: TGTGCCAGCAGCCCCCCAGGGTATAACTATGGCTACACCTTC
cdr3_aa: CASSPPGYNYGYTF

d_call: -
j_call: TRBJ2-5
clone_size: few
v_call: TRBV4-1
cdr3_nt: TGCGCCAGCAGCCAAGAAACTAGGTGGCAAGAGACCCAGTACTTC
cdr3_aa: CASSQETRWQETQYF

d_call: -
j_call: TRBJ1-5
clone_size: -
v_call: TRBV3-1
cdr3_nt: TGTGCCAGCAGCCAGGGCGGGGGCAGGTCAGGCAATCAGCCCCAGCATTTT
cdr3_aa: CASSQGGGRSGNQPQHF

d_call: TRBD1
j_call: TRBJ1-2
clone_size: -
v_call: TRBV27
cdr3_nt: TGTGCCAGCAGTCCGTCAGGGACAGGGCAGTTCTATGGCTACACCTTC
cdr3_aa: CASSPSGTGQFYGYTF

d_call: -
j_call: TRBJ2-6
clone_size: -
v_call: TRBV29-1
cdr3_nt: TGCAGCGCCCGTGAGGGTAACTCTGGGGCCAACGTCCTGACTTTC
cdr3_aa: CSAREGNSGANVLTF

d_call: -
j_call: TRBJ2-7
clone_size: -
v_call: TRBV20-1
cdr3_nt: TGCAGTGCTCGGACAGACCCCTACGAGCAGTACTTC
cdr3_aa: CSARTDPYEQYF

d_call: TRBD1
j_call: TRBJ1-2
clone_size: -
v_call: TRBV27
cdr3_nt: TGTGCCAGCAGTCCAGGGACAGGATTCAACTATGGCTACACCTTC
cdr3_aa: CASSPGTGFNYGYTF